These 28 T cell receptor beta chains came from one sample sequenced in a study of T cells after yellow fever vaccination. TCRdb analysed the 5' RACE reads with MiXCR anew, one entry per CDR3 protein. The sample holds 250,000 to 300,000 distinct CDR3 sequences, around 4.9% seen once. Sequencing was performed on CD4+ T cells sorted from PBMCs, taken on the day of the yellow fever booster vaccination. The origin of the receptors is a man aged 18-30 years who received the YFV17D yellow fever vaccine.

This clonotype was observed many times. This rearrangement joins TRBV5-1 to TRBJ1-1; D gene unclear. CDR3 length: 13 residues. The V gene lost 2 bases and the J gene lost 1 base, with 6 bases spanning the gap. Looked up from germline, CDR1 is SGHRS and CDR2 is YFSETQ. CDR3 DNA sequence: TGCGCCAGCAGCTTAGGTACGAACACTGAAGCTTTCTTT. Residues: CASSLGTNTEAFF.

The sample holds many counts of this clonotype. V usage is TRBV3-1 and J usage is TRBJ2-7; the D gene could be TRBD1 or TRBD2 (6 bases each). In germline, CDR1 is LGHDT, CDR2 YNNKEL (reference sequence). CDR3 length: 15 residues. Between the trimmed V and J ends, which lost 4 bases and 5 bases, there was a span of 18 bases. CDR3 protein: CASSLTGFGGNEQYF. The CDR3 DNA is TGTGCCAGCAGCCTAACAGGGTTCGGAGGGAACGAGCAGTACTTC.

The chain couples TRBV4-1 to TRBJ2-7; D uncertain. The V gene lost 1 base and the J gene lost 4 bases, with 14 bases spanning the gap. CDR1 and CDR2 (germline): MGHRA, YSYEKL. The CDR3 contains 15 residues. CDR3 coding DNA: TGCGCCAGCAGCCAAGGAGGCCATCGAGGATACGAGCAGTACTTC. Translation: CASSQGGHRGYEQYF.

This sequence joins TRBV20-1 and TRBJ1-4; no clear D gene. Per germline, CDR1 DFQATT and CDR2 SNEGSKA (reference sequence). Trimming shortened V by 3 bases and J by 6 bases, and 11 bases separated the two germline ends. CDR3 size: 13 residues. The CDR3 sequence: CSASSLDHEKLFF. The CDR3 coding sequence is TGCAGTGCTAGTAGCCTTGACCATGAAAAACTGTTTTTT.

Here the CDR3 reads CASSSRTGGEADTQYF. In DNA, the CDR3 is TGTGCCAGTAGTTCACGGACAGGGGGCGAAGCAGATACGCAGTATTTT. The chain carries TRBV19 and TRBJ2-3; 11 bases fit TRBD1. V lost 5 bases, J lost 4 bases, and 8 bases stayed unmatched. This CDR3 is built from 16 residues. Germline V gene lookup returns CDR1 LNHDA and CDR2 SQIVND (reference sequence).

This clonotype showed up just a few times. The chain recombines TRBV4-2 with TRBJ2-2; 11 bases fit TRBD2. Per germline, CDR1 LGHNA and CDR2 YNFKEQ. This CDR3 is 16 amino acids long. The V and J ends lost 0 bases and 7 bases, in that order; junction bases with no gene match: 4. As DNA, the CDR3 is TGTGCCAGCAGCCAAGAAGTAGCGGGGGGGCGCGGGGAGCTGTTTTTT. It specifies CASSQEVAGGRGELFF.

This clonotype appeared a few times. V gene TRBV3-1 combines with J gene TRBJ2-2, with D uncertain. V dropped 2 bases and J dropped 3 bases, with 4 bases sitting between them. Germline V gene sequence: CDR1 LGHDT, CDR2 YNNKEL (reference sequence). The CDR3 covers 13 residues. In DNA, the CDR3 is TGTGCCAGCAGCCAACATGACACCGGGGAGCTGTTTTTT. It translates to CASSQHDTGELFF.

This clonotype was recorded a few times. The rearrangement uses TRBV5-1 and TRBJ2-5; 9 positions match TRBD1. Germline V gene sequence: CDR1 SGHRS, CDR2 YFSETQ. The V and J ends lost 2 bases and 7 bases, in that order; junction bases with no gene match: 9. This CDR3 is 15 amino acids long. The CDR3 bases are TGCGCCAGCAGCTTAGCCGACAGGGGGATGGGGACCCAGTACTTC. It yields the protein CASSLADRGMGTQYF.

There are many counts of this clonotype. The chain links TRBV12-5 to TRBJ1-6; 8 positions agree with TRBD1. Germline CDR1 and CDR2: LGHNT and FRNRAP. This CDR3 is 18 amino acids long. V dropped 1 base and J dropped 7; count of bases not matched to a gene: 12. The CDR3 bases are TGTGCTAGTGGTTTGGCCAAGCCCGGACAGGGCCCAAATTCACCCCTCCACTTT. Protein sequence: CASGLAKPGQGPNSPLHF. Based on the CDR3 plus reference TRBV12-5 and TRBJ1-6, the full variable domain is DARVTQTPRHKVTEMGQEVTMRCQPILGHNTVFWYRQTMMQGLELLAYFRNRAPLDDSGMPKDRFSAEMPDATLATLKIQPSEPRDSAVYFCASGLAKPGQGPNSPLHFGNGTRLTVT.

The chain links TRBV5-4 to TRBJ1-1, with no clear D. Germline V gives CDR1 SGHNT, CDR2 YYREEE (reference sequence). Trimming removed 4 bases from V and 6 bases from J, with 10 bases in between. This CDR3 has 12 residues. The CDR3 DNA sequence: TGTGCCAGCAGCGGCGATTCGGCTGAAGCTTTCTTT. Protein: CASSGDSAEAFF.

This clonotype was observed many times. The CDR3 sequence: CSAKPRGGTSGTDTQYF. CDR3 nucleotide sequence: TGCAGTGCTAAGCCCCGTGGGGGGACGTCTGGCACAGATACGCAGTATTTT. This chain uses TRBV20-1 with TRBJ2-3; D might be TRBD2 (6 bases). Trimming removed 4 bases at V and 1 base at J, with 21 bases between. Per the germline V gene, CDR1 is DFQATT and CDR2 is SNEGSKA (reference sequence). There are 17 residues in the CDR3.

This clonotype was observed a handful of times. In DNA, the CDR3 is TGCAGTGCTACGCCCAGCGGTCAGCCCCAGCATTTT. It yields the protein CSATPSGQPQHF. The genes are TRBV20-1 and TRBJ1-5; no clear D gene. Germline V gene data show CDR1 as DFQATT and CDR2 as SNEGSKA (reference sequence). V was pared by 4 bases and J by 6 bases, with 10 bases between. The CDR3 length is 12 residues.

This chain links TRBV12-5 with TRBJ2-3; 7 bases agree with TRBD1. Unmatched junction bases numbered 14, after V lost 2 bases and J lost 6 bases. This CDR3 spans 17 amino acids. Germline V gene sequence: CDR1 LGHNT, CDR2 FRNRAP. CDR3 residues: CASGLRLWGQWFDTQYF. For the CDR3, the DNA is TGTGCTAGTGGTTTGCGCCTATGGGGACAGTGGTTCGATACGCAGTATTTT.

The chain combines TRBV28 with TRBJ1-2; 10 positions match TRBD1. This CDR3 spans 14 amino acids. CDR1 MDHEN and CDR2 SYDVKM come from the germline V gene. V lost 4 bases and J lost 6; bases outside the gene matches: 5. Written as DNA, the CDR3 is TGTGCCAGCAGTTCGGGACAGGGGACGGATGGCTACACCTTC. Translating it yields CASSSGQGTDGYTF.

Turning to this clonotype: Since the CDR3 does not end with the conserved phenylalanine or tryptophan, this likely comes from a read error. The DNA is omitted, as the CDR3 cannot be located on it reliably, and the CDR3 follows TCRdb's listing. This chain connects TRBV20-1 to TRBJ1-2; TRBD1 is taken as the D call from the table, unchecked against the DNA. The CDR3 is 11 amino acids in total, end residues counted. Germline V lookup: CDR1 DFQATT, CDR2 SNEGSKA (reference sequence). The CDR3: CSASKYVPPPY.

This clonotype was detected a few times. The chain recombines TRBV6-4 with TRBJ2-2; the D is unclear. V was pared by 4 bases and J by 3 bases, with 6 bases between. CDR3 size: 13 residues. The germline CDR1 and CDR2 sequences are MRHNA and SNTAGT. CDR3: CASSGKYTGELFF. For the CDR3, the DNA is TGTGCCAGCAGTGGAAAATACACCGGGGAGCTGTTTTTT.

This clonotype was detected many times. This chain's CDR3 is CASSQEARMETQYF. The CDR3 DNA reads TGCGCCAGCAGCCAAGAGGCCAGGATGGAGACCCAGTACTTC. This sequence joins TRBV4-3 and TRBJ2-5; D is unclear. V was shortened by 0 bases and J by 5 bases, with 10 bases between the two germline ends. This CDR3 is 14 amino acids long. The germline V gene encodes CDR1 LGHNA and CDR2 YSLEER.

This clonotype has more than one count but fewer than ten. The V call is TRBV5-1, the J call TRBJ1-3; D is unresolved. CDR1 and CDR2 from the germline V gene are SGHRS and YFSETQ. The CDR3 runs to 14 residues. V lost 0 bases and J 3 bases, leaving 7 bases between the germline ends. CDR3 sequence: CASSLGTLGNTIYF. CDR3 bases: TGCGCCAGCAGCTTGGGAACACTTGGAAACACCATATATTTT.

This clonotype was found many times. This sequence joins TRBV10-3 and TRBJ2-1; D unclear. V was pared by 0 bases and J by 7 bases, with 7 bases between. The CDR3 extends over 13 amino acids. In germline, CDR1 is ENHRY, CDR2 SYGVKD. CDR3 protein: CAISESNGNEQFF. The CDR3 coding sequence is TGTGCCATCAGTGAGTCCAATGGAAATGAGCAGTTCTTC.

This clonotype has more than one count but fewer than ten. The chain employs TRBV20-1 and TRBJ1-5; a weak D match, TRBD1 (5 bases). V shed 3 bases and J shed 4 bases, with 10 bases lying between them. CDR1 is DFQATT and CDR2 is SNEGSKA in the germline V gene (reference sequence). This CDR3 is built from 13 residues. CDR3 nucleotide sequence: TGCAGTGCTAGTCAGGGTTGGAATCAGCCCCAGCATTTT. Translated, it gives CSASQGWNQPQHF.

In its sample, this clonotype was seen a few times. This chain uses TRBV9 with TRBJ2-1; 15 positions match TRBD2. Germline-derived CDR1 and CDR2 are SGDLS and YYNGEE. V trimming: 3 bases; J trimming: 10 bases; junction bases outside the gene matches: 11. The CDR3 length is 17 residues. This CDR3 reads CASSAPGGTSGGREQFF. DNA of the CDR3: TGTGCCAGCAGCGCCCCGGGTGGGACTAGCGGGGGGCGGGAGCAGTTCTTC.

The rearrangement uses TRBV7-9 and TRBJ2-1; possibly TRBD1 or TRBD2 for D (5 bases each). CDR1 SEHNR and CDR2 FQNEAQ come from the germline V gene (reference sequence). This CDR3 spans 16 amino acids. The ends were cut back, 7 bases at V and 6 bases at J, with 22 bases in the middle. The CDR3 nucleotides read TGTGCCAGCATCTCGGAAACCCCGGGGACCTTCAATGAGCAGTTCTTC. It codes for CASISETPGTFNEQFF.

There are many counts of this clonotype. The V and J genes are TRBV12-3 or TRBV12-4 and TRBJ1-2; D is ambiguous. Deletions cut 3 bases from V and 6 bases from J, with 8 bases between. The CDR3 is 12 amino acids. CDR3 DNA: TGTGCCAGCAGTTTTATAGGGAATGGCTACACCTTC. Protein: CASSFIGNGYTF.

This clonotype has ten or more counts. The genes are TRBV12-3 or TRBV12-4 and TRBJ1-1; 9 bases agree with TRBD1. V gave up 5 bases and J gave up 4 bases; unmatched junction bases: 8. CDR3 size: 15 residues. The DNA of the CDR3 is TGTGCCAGCAGTCCCCGACAGGGGGGGAGCACTGAAGCTTTCTTT. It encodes CASSPRQGGSTEAFF.

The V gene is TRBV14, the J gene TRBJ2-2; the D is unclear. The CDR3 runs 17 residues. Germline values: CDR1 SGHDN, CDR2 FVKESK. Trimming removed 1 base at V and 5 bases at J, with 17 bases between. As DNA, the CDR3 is TGTGCCAGCAGCCAAGTGCGACTCCCCCTTGGGACCGGGGAGCTGTTTTTT. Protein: CASSQVRLPLGTGELFF.

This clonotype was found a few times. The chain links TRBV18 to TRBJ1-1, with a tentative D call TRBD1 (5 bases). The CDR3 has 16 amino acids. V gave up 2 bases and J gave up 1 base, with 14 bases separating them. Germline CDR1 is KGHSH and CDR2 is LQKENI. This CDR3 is CASSPTGFGGNTEAFF. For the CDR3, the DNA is TGTGCCAGCTCACCAACGGGATTCGGGGGGAACACTGAAGCTTTCTTT.

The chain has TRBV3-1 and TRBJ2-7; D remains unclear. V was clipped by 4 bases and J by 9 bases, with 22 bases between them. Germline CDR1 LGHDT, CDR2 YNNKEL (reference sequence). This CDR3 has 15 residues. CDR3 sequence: CASSPTLSWLRVQYF. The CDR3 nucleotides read TGTGCCAGCAGCCCGACCTTGTCATGGCTACGAGTGCAGTACTTC.

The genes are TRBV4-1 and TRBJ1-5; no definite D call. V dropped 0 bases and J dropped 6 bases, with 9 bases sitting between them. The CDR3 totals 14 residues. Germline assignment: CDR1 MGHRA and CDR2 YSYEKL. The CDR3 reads CASSQEELTQPQHF. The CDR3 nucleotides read TGCGCCAGCAGCCAAGAGGAGTTAACTCAGCCCCAGCATTTT.